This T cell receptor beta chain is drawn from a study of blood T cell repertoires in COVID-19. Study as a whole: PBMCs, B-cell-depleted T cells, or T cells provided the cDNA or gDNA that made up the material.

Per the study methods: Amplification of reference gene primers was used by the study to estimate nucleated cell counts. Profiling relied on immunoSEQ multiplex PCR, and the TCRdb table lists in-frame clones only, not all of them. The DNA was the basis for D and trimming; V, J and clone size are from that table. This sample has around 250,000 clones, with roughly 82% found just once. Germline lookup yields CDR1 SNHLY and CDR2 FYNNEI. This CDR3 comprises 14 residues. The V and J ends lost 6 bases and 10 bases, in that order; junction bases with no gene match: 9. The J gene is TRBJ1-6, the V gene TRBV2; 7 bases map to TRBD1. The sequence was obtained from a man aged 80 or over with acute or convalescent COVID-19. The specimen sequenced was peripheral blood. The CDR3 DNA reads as TGTGCCAGCAGGCTCGACCGACAGGGCTCACCCCTCCACTTT. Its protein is CASRLDRQGSPLHF.